The present TCR beta chain was sequenced within a study of OX40 agonist ivuxolimab in advanced cancers. Turning to the study itself: Hepatocellular carcinoma, melanoma, renal cell or head and neck cancer affected the dose-escalation patients.

The CDR3 totals 14 residues. Germline CDR1 reads SEHNR; CDR2 reads FQNEAQ (reference sequence). V lost 5 bases, J lost 4 bases, and 5 bases stayed unmatched. Generated by immunoSEQ multiplex PCR, the TCRdb table keeps only in-frame clones and is missing some. The top ten clones hold about 16% of a sample with 25,000 to 35,000 clones, more than 75% of them seen once. This clonotype originated in an adult with an advanced solid tumor such as melanoma, head and neck, liver or kidney cancer. This chain joins TRBV7-9 and TRBJ2-3; TRBD1 agrees at 8 bases. This material consisted of CD4+ or CD8+ T cells sorted from blood, taken in a trial of the OX40 agonist ivuxolimab. Here the CDR3 reads CASSPGQGSDTQYF. The CDR3 nucleotides read TGTGCCAGCAGCCCCGGACAGGGATCAGATACGCAGTATTTT.